This entry describes one T cell receptor beta chain. Its specificity is unknown. In the PCR, 60 Vbeta and 13 Jbeta primers were used. Assay used: immunoSEQ multiplex PCR; TCRdb lists only in-frame clones, some missing. The table has about 190,000 clones, 80% to 85% seen once. The CDR3 covers 14 residues. Germline-derived CDR1 and CDR2 are LNHDA and SQIVND (reference sequence). Trimming took off 6 bases at V and 1 base at J, with 12 bases between the two ends. The sample comes from a study of cytomegalovirus exposure and HLA in healthy donors. At the level of the study: The early release's HLA-typed donors yielded 78 million or so unique TCRs. The study's findings and limits: It was reported in a later analysis that an Asian-associated ancestry cluster showed fewer N-insertions than the approximately 690-donor mean.

The source material was PBMCs. The TCR was taken from a man aged 35 to 55 in good health and CMV-seropositive. The genes are TRBV19 and TRBJ1-1; D call uncertain. The CDR3: CASRARRENTEAFF. In DNA, the CDR3 is TGTGCCAGTAGAGCTAGGCGGGAGAACACTGAAGCTTTCTTT. Looking up the rest from reference TRBV19 and TRBJ1-1 gives the full variable domain: DGGITQSPKYLFRKEGQNVTLSCEQNLNHDAMYWYRQDPGQGLRLIYYSQIVNDFQKGDIAEGYSVSREKKESFPLTVTSAQKNPTAFYLCASRARRENTEAFFGQGTRLTVV.